The 11 T cell receptor beta chains below were found in one sample sequenced in a study of blood T cell repertoires in COVID-19. Assay used: immunoSEQ multiplex PCR; TCRdb lists only in-frame clones, some missing. The table includes 30,000 to 45,000 clones, about 82% detected once. The sequencing input was peripheral blood. Every receptor here comes from a human donor in a cohort sampled during active COVID-19.

The V gene is TRBV4-2, the J gene TRBJ1-1, with a possible D match to TRBD1 (6 bases). V gave up 1 base and J gave up 2 bases, with 17 bases separating them. CDR1 LGHNA and CDR2 YNFKEQ come from the germline V gene. The CDR3 has 17 amino acids. This chain's CDR3 is CASSQGPGHRTNTEAFF. CDR3 nucleotides: TGTGCCAGCAGCCAAGGGCCGGGACATCGAACCAACACTGAAGCTTTCTTT.

This chain uses TRBV7-2 with TRBJ1-1; 7 bases are a match to TRBD1. The CDR3 contains 13 residues. V trimming: 5 bases; J trimming: 9 bases; junction bases outside the gene matches: 9. Germline assignment: CDR1 SGHTA and CDR2 FQGNSA. The CDR3: CASSRGTDPKAFF. CDR3 bases: TGTGCCAGCAGCAGAGGGACAGATCCTAAAGCTTTCTTT.

The chain employs TRBV7-9 and TRBJ2-2, with 8 bases matching TRBD2. Trimming cost V 1 base and J 4 bases; bases outside gene matches: 2. This CDR3 has 15 amino acids. CDR1 SEHNR and CDR2 FQNEAQ come from the germline V gene (reference sequence). CDR3 in DNA: TGTGCCAGCAGCTTAGGAGCGGGGGCCACCGGGGAGCTGTTTTTT. Translation: CASSLGAGATGELFF.

J is TRBJ2-2 and V is TRBV5-6, with D maybe TRBD1 (6 bases). Germline V gene data show CDR1 as SGHDT and CDR2 as YYEEEE. The CDR3 has 13 amino acids. V lost 4 bases and J lost 6, with 10 bases in between. CDR3 nucleotide sequence: TGTGCCAGCAGCCCCGGACAGCCCGGGGAGCTGTTTTTT. This encodes CASSPGQPGELFF.

This chain uses TRBV28 with TRBJ1-2; D perhaps matches TRBD1 (6 bases). V lost 3 bases and J 8 bases, leaving 10 bases between the germline ends. The CDR3 loop spans 12 amino acids. Germline assignment: CDR1 MDHEN and CDR2 SYDVKM. This CDR3 is CASSLGGPGYTF. The CDR3 region has the DNA TGTGCCAGCAGTTTGGGGGGGCCCGGCTACACCTTC.

The chain recombines TRBV11-3 with TRBJ1-1; no clear D gene. The CDR3 loop spans 12 amino acids. The germline V gene encodes CDR1 SGHNT and CDR2 YENEEA. The V gene lost 4 bases and the J gene lost 6 bases, with 9 bases spanning the gap. CDR3 residues: CASSSSFAEAFF. CDR3 coding DNA: TGTGCCAGCAGCTCGAGTTTCGCTGAAGCTTTCTTT.

The rearrangement links TRBV30 to TRBJ1-4, with D possibly matching TRBD1 (6 bases). This CDR3 has 13 residues. Per germline, CDR1 GTSNPN and CDR2 SVGIG (reference sequence). V was clipped by 3 bases and J by 6 bases, with 11 bases between them. The CDR3 coding sequence is TGTGCCTGGAGGCCAGGGGCTTATGAAAAACTGTTTTTT. Residues: CAWRPGAYEKLFF.

This clone is a singleton in its sample. The chain carries TRBV6-6 and TRBJ2-1; 7 nucleotides align to TRBD1. This CDR3 is 12 amino acids long. The ends lost 6 bases at V and 8 bases at J; junction bases unmatched: 4. Germline lookup yields CDR1 MNHNY and CDR2 SVGAGI (reference sequence). The DNA for the CDR3 is TGTGCCAGCAGACAGGGGCAACATGAGCAGTTCTTC. This encodes CASRQGQHEQFF.

The chain carries TRBV27 and TRBJ1-2; 7 nucleotides agree with TRBD1. The germline V gene has CDR1 MNHEY and CDR2 SMNVEV (reference sequence). The V segment lost 6 bases and the J segment 7 bases; nucleotides outside the gene matches: 11. CDR3 length equals 14 residues. CDR3 coding DNA: TGTGCCAGCAGACAGAGAGGAGGGGGCCTTGGCTACACCTTC. Its protein is CASRQRGGGLGYTF.

V gene TRBV20-1 combines with J gene TRBJ1-1, with 8 nucleotides matching TRBD1. Germline V CDR1 and CDR2: DFQATT, SNEGSKA (reference sequence). This CDR3 comprises 11 residues. V lost 5 bases, J lost 11 bases, and 7 bases stayed unmatched. DNA of the CDR3: TGCAGTGCTTATCCGGGACAGGAGGCTTTCTTT. This translates into CSAYPGQEAFF.

This chain joins TRBV2 and TRBJ2-7, with D possibly matching TRBD1 (5 bases). The CDR3 has 17 residues. V was cut by 0 bases and J by 2 bases, with 17 bases left in between. Germline V lookup: CDR1 SNHLY, CDR2 FYNNEI. The CDR3 coding sequence is TGTGCCAGCAGTGAAGCATTCGACAGCTCGCGTGCCTACGAGCAGTACTTC. Translated, it gives CASSEAFDSSRAYEQYF.